These 24 T cell receptor beta chains were all obtained from the same sample, sequenced in a study of cytomegalovirus exposure and HLA in healthy donors. PCR involved 60 Vbeta and 13 Jbeta primers. The method was immunoSEQ multiplex PCR; TCRdb's version includes in-frame clones alone and lacks a portion of them. The sample includes more than 100,000 clones, 80% of them seen just once. The specimen sequenced was PBMCs. The receptors come from a man over 45 in good health and CMV-seronegative.

The chain links TRBV5-1 to TRBJ2-5, with a weak D call TRBD1 (6 bases). Trimming pared 0 bases from V and 11 bases from J, leaving 11 bases between. Looked up from germline, CDR1 is SGHRS and CDR2 is YFSETQ. This CDR3 spans 12 amino acids. CDR3: CASSLEGDKQYF. CDR3 sequence (DNA): TGCGCCAGCAGCTTGGAGGGGGACAAGCAGTACTTC.

The V and J genes are TRBV7-2 and TRBJ1-2; TRBD1 matches at 7 bases. V trimming: 0 bases; J trimming: 4 bases; junction bases outside the gene matches: 2. The CDR3 length is 14 residues. CDR1 SGHTA and CDR2 FQGNSA come from the germline V gene. CDR3 in amino acids: CASSLARDSYGYTF. CDR3 sequence (DNA): TGTGCCAGCAGCTTAGCCCGGGACAGCTATGGCTACACCTTC.

The V gene is TRBV14, the J gene TRBJ2-2; D possibly corresponds to TRBD2 (6 bases). V lost 5 bases to trimming and J lost 2 bases, with 12 bases between them. Germline loops: CDR1 SGHDN, CDR2 FVKESK. CDR3 length equals 15 residues. CDR3 bases: TGTGCCAGCAGCGCGGGACCGACCAACACCGGGGAGCTGTTTTTT. Translated: CASSAGPTNTGELFF. Together with reference TRBV14 and TRBJ2-2, the CDR3 gives the full variable domain: EAGVTQFPSHSVIEKGQTVTLRCDPISGHDNLYWYRRVMGKEIKFLLHFVKESKQDESGMPNNRFLAERTGGTYSTLKVQPAELEDSGVYFCASSAGPTNTGELFFGEGSRLTVL.

The gene calls are TRBV7-9 and TRBJ1-1, with 10 bases that match TRBD1. Losses at the gene ends were 0 bases for V and 1 base for J; bases not matched to a gene: 2. Germline V CDR1 and CDR2: SEHNR, FQNEAQ (reference sequence). The CDR3 spans 16 residues. CDR3 in DNA: TGTGCCAGCAGCTTAGCGAGGGACAGGGGGAACACTGAAGCTTTCTTT. Translating it yields CASSLARDRGNTEAFF.

The CDR3 region has the DNA TGTGCCAGCAGTTTCGACAGGGGCCGCAGCTATGGCTACACCTTC. The encoded protein is CASSFDRGRSYGYTF. This chain joins TRBV28 and TRBJ1-2; 8 bases agree with TRBD1. The junction had 7 bases not matched to a gene; V was cut back by 3 bases and J by 4 bases. The length of the CDR3 is 15 residues. CDR1 and CDR2 from the germline V gene are MDHEN and SYDVKM.

This chain uses TRBV5-1 with TRBJ2-5; TRBD2 agrees at 7 bases. Looked up from germline, CDR1 is SGHRS and CDR2 is YFSETQ. Trimming at V came to 4 bases and at J to 5 bases, leaving 11 bases not matched to a gene. The CDR3 is 15 residues long. CDR3 DNA sequence: TGCGCCAGCAGCCAGTCCAGCGGGGAGATTGAGACCCAGTACTTC. The encoded protein is CASSQSSGEIETQYF.

This rearrangement joins TRBV10-3 to TRBJ1-1, with 7 bases that match TRBD1. The CDR3 is made up of 16 amino acids. Per germline, CDR1 ENHRY and CDR2 SYGVKD. V trimming: 4 bases; J trimming: 2 bases; junction bases outside the gene matches: 10. In nucleotides, the CDR3 is TGTGCCATCAGTGGGATCCCGACAGGGATAAACACTGAAGCTTTCTTT. Translating gives CAISGIPTGINTEAFF.

The chain combines TRBV5-4 with TRBJ2-6; no clear D gene. The CDR3 is 16 amino acids. V dropped 2 bases and J dropped 1 base, with 10 bases sitting between them. Germline lookup yields CDR1 SGHNT and CDR2 YYREEE (reference sequence). The CDR3 sequence: CASSFVSRSGANVLTF. CDR3 coding DNA: TGTGCCAGCAGCTTTGTTTCTAGGTCTGGGGCCAACGTCCTGACTTTC. Variable domain in full (rest from reference TRBV5-4 and TRBJ2-6): ETGVTQSPTHLIKTRGQQVTLRCSSQSGHNTVSWYQQALGQGPQFIFQYYREEENGRGNFPPRFSGLQFPNYSSELNVNALELDDSALYLCASSFVSRSGANVLTFGAGSRLTVL.

The CDR3 loop is CAWSPGDRVDTEAFF. The CDR3 region has the DNA TGTGCCTGGAGTCCAGGGGACAGGGTAGACACTGAAGCTTTCTTT. The gene calls are TRBV30 and TRBJ1-1; 9 bases match TRBD1. Germline trimming cut 2 bases from V and 3 bases from J; bases unmatched to any gene: 7. CDR3 length equals 15 residues. In germline, CDR1 is GTSNPN, CDR2 SVGIG (reference sequence). The entire variable domain, with the rest obtained from reference TRBV30 and TRBJ1-1, is as follows: SQTIHQWPATLVQPVGSPLSLECTVEGTSNPNLYWYRQAAGRGLQLLFYSVGIGQISSEVPQNLSASRPQDRQFILSSKKLLLSDSGFYLCAWSPGDRVDTEAFFGQGTRLTVV.

The chain combines TRBV7-9 with TRBJ1-2; a weak D match, TRBD1 (5 bases). The CDR3 is 14 residues long. Germline V gene sequence: CDR1 SEHNR, CDR2 FQNEAQ (reference sequence). Trimming left V 0 bases short and J 2 bases short, with 7 bases between. The CDR3, as DNA: TGTGCCAGCAGCTTAGCGACAGTAAACTATGGCTACACCTTC. Translated, it gives CASSLATVNYGYTF.

With regard to this clone: Other DNA sequences in the sample encode the same CDR3. The chain employs TRBV5-1 and TRBJ1-4; tentatively, D is TRBD1 (5 bases). Germline CDR1 reads SGHRS; CDR2 reads YFSETQ. V gave up 5 bases and J gave up 7 bases, with 24 bases separating them. This CDR3 contains 17 residues. CDR3 protein: CASSFGGAGKWGEKLFF. Here the CDR3 DNA reads TGCGCCAGCAGTTTTGGCGGGGCCGGAAAGTGGGGTGAAAAACTGTTTTTT.

The V call is TRBV5-4, the J call TRBJ2-5; 7 bases fit TRBD2. The CDR3 loop spans 13 amino acids. Unmatched junction bases numbered 1, after V lost 0 bases and J lost 5 bases. Germline CDR1 reads SGHNT; CDR2 reads YYREEE (reference sequence). CDR3 DNA: TGTGCCAGCAGCTTGGCCGGGGGGGAGACCCAGTACTTC. Residues: CASSLAGGETQYF.

The gene calls are TRBV13 and TRBJ1-1, with D possibly matching TRBD1 (6 bases). V shed 4 bases and J shed 1 base, with 13 bases lying between them. Germline V gene lookup returns CDR1 PRHDT and CDR2 FYEKMQ (reference sequence). The CDR3 sequence is 15 residues long. CDR3 in amino acids: CASSSRTARNTEAFF. CDR3 sequence (DNA): TGTGCCAGCAGCTCTAGGACAGCAAGGAACACTGAAGCTTTCTTT.

This chain joins TRBV7-7 and TRBJ2-1, with D perhaps matching TRBD2 (5 bases). Germline values: CDR1 SSHAT, CDR2 FNYEAQ (reference sequence). The V end was cut by 3 bases, the J end by 5 bases, with 8 bases between. This CDR3 comprises 13 residues. Here the CDR3 reads CASSLSGHNEQFF. In nucleotides, the CDR3 is TGTGCCAGCAGCTTGAGCGGCCACAATGAGCAGTTCTTC.

The V and J genes are TRBV20-1 and TRBJ1-1; D ambiguous. Trimming stripped 5 bases from V and 4 bases from J, with 8 bases between. The CDR3 runs to 11 residues. The germline CDR1 and CDR2 sequences are DFQATT and SNEGSKA (reference sequence). The CDR3 nucleotides read TGCAGTGCTCCGCGGGCCACTGAAGCTTTCTTT. It encodes CSAPRATEAFF.

The rearrangement links TRBV10-3 to TRBJ1-2; D ambiguous. Germline values: CDR1 ENHRY, CDR2 SYGVKD. The germline V and J ends were trimmed by 11 bases and 5 bases, with 15 bases remaining between them. The CDR3 length is 12 residues. Here the CDR3 DNA reads TGTGCCGTGCCGGGAACTTATTATGGCTACACCTTC. It is translated as CAVPGTYYGYTF.

The CDR3 DNA follows: TGCAGTGCTAGAGTAAAAGAGACCCAGTACTTC. Translating gives CSARVKETQYF. V usage is TRBV20-1 and J usage is TRBJ2-5; no firm D call. The CDR3 sequence is 11 residues long. Germline values: CDR1 DFQATT, CDR2 SNEGSKA (reference sequence). V lost 1 base and J 3 bases, leaving 3 bases between the germline ends.

The chain employs TRBV2 and TRBJ2-3; 11 bases match TRBD2. Germline CDR1 and CDR2: SNHLY and FYNNEI. J was trimmed by 3 bases and V by 7 bases; bases with no gene match: 3. This CDR3 region has 14 residues. This CDR3 reads CASNLAGGTDTQYF. In DNA, the CDR3 is TGTGCCAGCAATCTAGCGGGAGGTACAGATACGCAGTATTTT.

This clone was observed a handful of times. The chain recombines TRBV19 with TRBJ2-2; 9 nucleotides agree with TRBD1. CDR3 length: 15 amino acids. J lost 5 bases, V lost 7 bases, and 8 bases had no gene match. In germline, CDR1 is LNHDA, CDR2 SQIVND (reference sequence). The CDR3 spells CASIQGTGFTGELFF. In nucleotides, the CDR3 is TGTGCCAGTATCCAAGGGACAGGGTTTACCGGGGAGCTGTTTTTT.

The chain joins TRBV5-4 to TRBJ1-1; D uncertain. Looked up from germline, CDR1 is SGHNT and CDR2 is YYREEE (reference sequence). V dropped 2 bases and J dropped 0 bases, with 8 bases sitting between them. The CDR3 runs 14 residues. Written as DNA, the CDR3 is TGTGCCAGCAGCTTTAGAGGAATGAACACTGAAGCTTTCTTT. Protein sequence: CASSFRGMNTEAFF.

The CDR3 here is CASSKGGNEQFF. The DNA of the CDR3 is TGCGCCAGCAGCAAAGGCGGGAATGAGCAGTTCTTC. The gene calls are TRBV5-1 and TRBJ2-1; D possibly corresponds to TRBD2 (5 bases). Germline V gene data show CDR1 as SGHRS and CDR2 as YFSETQ. CDR3 length: 12 amino acids. V shed 4 bases and J shed 7 bases, with 9 bases lying between them.

The chain combines TRBV11-1 with TRBJ2-7, with 7 bases that match TRBD1. This CDR3 region has 13 residues. The V gene's germline CDR1 is SGHAT and CDR2 FQDESV (reference sequence). V lost 3 bases to trimming and J lost 3 bases; unmatched junction nucleotides: 2. Here the CDR3 reads CASSFDRVYEQYF. Written as DNA, the CDR3 is TGTGCCAGCAGCTTCGACAGGGTCTACGAGCAGTACTTC.

This clone was detected only a few times. This rearrangement joins TRBV5-5 to TRBJ2-7; no definite D call. Germline assignment: CDR1 SGHKS and CDR2 YYEKEE (reference sequence). CDR3 size: 13 residues. Trimming removed 0 bases from V and 4 bases from J, with 8 bases in between. In DNA form, the CDR3 reads TGTGCCAGCAGCTTGGCGAACGGTTACGAGCAGTACTTC. Its translation: CASSLANGYEQYF.

The rearrangement joins TRBV7-3 to TRBJ1-3; D not certain. The CDR3 extends over 13 amino acids. The V end lost 1 base, the J end lost 4 bases, and 5 bases lay between the germline ends. In germline, CDR1 is SGHTA, CDR2 FQGTGA. The DNA for the CDR3 is TGTGCCAGCAGCTTAAGTCTGGGAAACACCATATATTTT. Protein product: CASSLSLGNTIYF.